Listed here is a single T cell receptor (beta chain). The data are from a study of glioma-infiltrating T cells after dendritic cell vaccination. V lost 5 bases and J lost 6, with 19 bases in between. In germline, CDR1 is MDHEN, CDR2 SYDVKM. The CDR3 consists of 15 residues. Primers: 60 V beta forward and 13 J beta reverse. Measured with immunoSEQ multiplex PCR; TCRdb has only the in-frame clones, and not every one. In the table there are fewer than 25,000 clones, about four fifths of which are singletons. Isocitrate dehydrogenase mutation was absent in all glioblastoma patients. This chain connects TRBV28 to TRBJ2-5, with D tentatively TRBD1 (5 bases). This receptor was taken from a human donor with glioblastoma. Sequenced material: blood, taken before dendritic cell vaccination. The CDR3, as DNA: TGTGCCAGCAGTCTACACCAGGACACCCCGAAGACCCAGTACTTC. Its protein is CASSLHQDTPKTQYF.